This T cell receptor beta chain was documented in a study of T cells after yellow fever vaccination. Study as a whole: Researchers used SMART-Seq v4 Ultra Low Input to prepare fractions that had low cell numbers.

Study results and limitations: Booster samples showed a return of most primary-vaccination clones (about 96% CD4, 70% to 90% CD8).

This CDR3 is built from 15 residues. Trimming shortened V by 0 bases and J by 4 bases, and 13 bases separated the two germline ends. Germline V gene lookup returns CDR1 SGDLS and CDR2 YYNGEE. This clonotype was seen only a few times. Its matching antigen is unknown. TCRdb ran MiXCR on the 5' RACE reads and lists one entry per CDR3 protein. The sample yields fewer than 450,000 distinct CDR3 sequences, about 9.9% seen once. The V and J genes are TRBV9 and TRBJ1-1; the D is unclear. The clonotype comes from a man between 18 and 29 years old who received the YFV17D yellow fever vaccine. The specimen was PBMCs, collected on the day of the first yellow fever vaccination. The CDR3 spells CASSVASGWATEAFF. The CDR3 bases are TGTGCCAGCAGCGTAGCTTCGGGGTGGGCCACTGAAGCTTTCTTT.